These T cell receptor beta chains were read from a single sample in a study of neurological immune-mediated disorders. TCRdb recomputed calls from the 5' RACE reads with MiXCR, one row per CDR3 protein. This table holds 25,000 to 35,000 distinct CDR3 sequences, about 16% found once. Sample: CD4+ T cells from blood. The receptors originated from a female donor with HTLV-1-associated myelopathy (HAM/TSP). CDR3s include the opening cysteine and the closing phenylalanine or tryptophan. D genes are given only for firm matches. Some rows mark clone size as missing; the rest say once, few, many or name a class of expanded clone.

j_call: TRBJ2-7
v_call: TRBV20-1
clone_size: .
d_call: .
cdr3_nt: TGCAGTGCTAGCTTTACTGGCGGAAACGATCAGTACTTC
cdr3_aa: CSASFTGGNDQYF

j_call: TRBJ2-7
v_call: TRBV27
clone_size: many
d_call: .
cdr3_nt: TGTGCCAGGACCCGACTGGTCCAGCAGAGCTCCTACGAGCAGTACTTC
cdr3_aa: CARTRLVQQSSYEQYF

j_call: TRBJ2-7
v_call: TRBV20-1
clone_size: many
d_call: .
cdr3_nt: TGCAGTGCTAGAGTGTGGGCAGCAATCTCACGGTACTTC
cdr3_aa: CSARVWAAISRYF

j_call: TRBJ1-1
v_call: TRBV7-3
clone_size: many
d_call: .
cdr3_nt: TGTGCCAGCAGCGAGGCCCGTCACACTGAAGCTTTCTTT
cdr3_aa: CASSEARHTEAFF

j_call: TRBJ1-3
v_call: TRBV10-3
clone_size: many
d_call: TRBD1
cdr3_nt: TGTGCCAGCGCCACCATTCTGGACAGGGCAAAATTCTCTGGAAACACCATATATTTT
cdr3_aa: CASATILDRAKFSGNTIYF

j_call: TRBJ2-5
v_call: TRBV20-1
clone_size: many
d_call: TRBD2
cdr3_nt: TGCAGTGCTGAGGGGAGGTCTAGCGGGGGGTCCGAAGAGACCCAGTACTTC
cdr3_aa: CSAEGRSSGGSEETQYF

j_call: TRBJ2-1
v_call: TRBV20-1
clone_size: medium-sized
d_call: .
cdr3_nt: TGCAGTGCACTAAGGGGGGGAGGGCTATACAATGAGCAGTTCTTC
cdr3_aa: CSALRGGGLYNEQFF

j_call: TRBJ2-2
v_call: TRBV5-4
clone_size: many
d_call: .
cdr3_nt: TGTGCCAGCAGCTTGGCACGGCAGGGAGGTACCGGGGAGCTGTTTTTT
cdr3_aa: CASSLARQGGTGELFF

j_call: TRBJ2-1
v_call: TRBV20-1
clone_size: many
d_call: TRBD2
cdr3_nt: TGCAGTGCTGAGACTAGCGGGAGACGGGATGAGCAGTTCTTC
cdr3_aa: CSAETSGRRDEQFF

j_call: TRBJ2-1
v_call: TRBV25-1
clone_size: medium-sized
d_call: .
cdr3_nt: TGTGCCAGCAGTGAAGAAAGCTCCTACAATGAGCAGTTCTTC
cdr3_aa: CASSEESSYNEQFF

j_call: TRBJ1-1
v_call: TRBV5-1
clone_size: .
d_call: TRBD1
cdr3_nt: TGCGCCAGCAGCAGTGGGACAGGAAAGAACACTGAAGCTTTATTT
cdr3_aa: CASSSGTGKNTEALF

j_call: TRBJ2-7
v_call: TRBV20-1
clone_size: many
d_call: TRBD2
cdr3_nt: TGCAGTGCTAGAGATCCGACTAGCGGTAGCTCCTACGAGCAGTACTTC
cdr3_aa: CSARDPTSGSSYEQYF

j_call: TRBJ1-2
v_call: TRBV14
clone_size: many
d_call: .
cdr3_nt: TGTGCCAGCAGCTTATCCGCCAGGATACCCTATGGCTACACCTTC
cdr3_aa: CASSLSARIPYGYTF

j_call: TRBJ1-2
v_call: TRBV6-5
clone_size: many
d_call: TRBD1
cdr3_nt: TGTGCCACCGGGACAGGCGGCTATGGCTACACCTTC
cdr3_aa: CATGTGGYGYTF

j_call: TRBJ1-5
v_call: TRBV29-1
clone_size: many
d_call: .
cdr3_nt: TGCAGCGTTGAAGAGGGGGGCAGTACCCCCCAGCATTTT
cdr3_aa: CSVEEGGSTPQHF

j_call: TRBJ2-1
v_call: TRBV3-1
clone_size: many
d_call: .
cdr3_nt: TGTGCCAGCAGCCAAGGGGGAGCCAATGAGCAGTTCTTC
cdr3_aa: CASSQGGANEQFF

j_call: TRBJ2-7
v_call: TRBV20-1
clone_size: many
d_call: .
cdr3_nt: TGCAGTGCTAGCGCGGCGCCAGCAGGGGAGCAGTACTTC
cdr3_aa: CSASAAPAGEQYF

j_call: TRBJ1-5
v_call: TRBV7-9
clone_size: once
d_call: .
cdr3_nt: TGTGCCAGCGAACAGAACAATCAGCCCCAGCATTTT
cdr3_aa: CASEQNNQPQHF

j_call: TRBJ2-5
v_call: TRBV27
clone_size: many
d_call: .
cdr3_nt: TGTGCCAGCGGGTTCGACGGAGAGACCCAGTACTTC
cdr3_aa: CASGFDGETQYF

j_call: TRBJ2-7
v_call: TRBV6-6
clone_size: many
d_call: .
cdr3_nt: TGTGCCAGCAGTTACCTGGAGGGCTACGAGCAGTACTTC
cdr3_aa: CASSYLEGYEQYF

j_call: TRBJ1-2
v_call: TRBV7-2
clone_size: many
d_call: .
cdr3_nt: TGTGCCAGCAGCCCAGGCCCAGGGGCAGGGAACTATGGCTACACCTTC
cdr3_aa: CASSPGPGAGNYGYTF

j_call: TRBJ1-6
v_call: TRBV4-2
clone_size: many
d_call: .
cdr3_nt: TGTGCCAGCAGCCAAGATCTATTTCGTAATTCACCCCTCCACTTT
cdr3_aa: CASSQDLFRNSPLHF

j_call: TRBJ2-3
v_call: TRBV11-2
clone_size: many
d_call: TRBD2
cdr3_nt: TGTGCCAGCAGCCCCCACGCGGGGGGTCAGGATACGCAGTATTTT
cdr3_aa: CASSPHAGGQDTQYF

j_call: TRBJ1-2
v_call: TRBV5-5
clone_size: many
d_call: .
cdr3_nt: TGTGCCAGCAGCTTAGGTGAAAGGGGTAGGGGCGGCTACACCTTC
cdr3_aa: CASSLGERGRGGYTF

j_call: TRBJ1-4
v_call: TRBV15
clone_size: many
d_call: .
cdr3_nt: TGTGCCACCAGCAGAGTCCGGGGTGCAACTAATGAAAAACTGTTTTTT
cdr3_aa: CATSRVRGATNEKLFF

j_call: TRBJ2-7
v_call: TRBV9
clone_size: once
d_call: .
cdr3_nt: TGTGCCAGCAGCGTAGTGCGTCTCCGCCACTCCTACGAGCAGTACTTC
cdr3_aa: CASSVVRLRHSYEQYF

j_call: TRBJ1-4
v_call: TRBV20-1
clone_size: many
d_call: .
cdr3_nt: TGCAGTGCCACTCCCGGGGCTACTAATAAAAAACTGTTTTTT
cdr3_aa: CSATPGATNKKLFF

j_call: TRBJ1-4
v_call: TRBV7-9
clone_size: .
d_call: .
cdr3_nt: TGTGCCAGCAGCCCCTCGGGGGCGGCGCTTGAAAAACTGTTTTTT
cdr3_aa: CASSPSGAALEKLFF

j_call: TRBJ2-7
v_call: TRBV11-2
clone_size: many
d_call: .
cdr3_nt: TGTGCCAGCAGCTTATCTCTAGCAGGCTACGAGCAGTACTTC
cdr3_aa: CASSLSLAGYEQYF

j_call: TRBJ2-7
v_call: TRBV3-1
clone_size: many
d_call: .
cdr3_nt: TGTGCCAGCAGCCAAGCGCAGGGGAACCAATTTTCCGAGCAGTACTTC
cdr3_aa: CASSQAQGNQFSEQYF

j_call: TRBJ1-3
v_call: TRBV10-3
clone_size: many
d_call: TRBD1
cdr3_nt: TGTGCCATCAGGCTACAGGGGAGTGAAGGAAACACCATATATTTT
cdr3_aa: CAIRLQGSEGNTIYF

j_call: TRBJ2-7
v_call: TRBV7-9
clone_size: many
d_call: .
cdr3_nt: TGTGCCAGCAGCTTAGTGCAGGGGACATCCTACGAGCAGTACTTC
cdr3_aa: CASSLVQGTSYEQYF

j_call: TRBJ2-2
v_call: TRBV20-1
clone_size: .
d_call: TRBD2
cdr3_nt: TGCAGTGCTAGGGCACCCGGGAGGGCGGCGGACACCGGGGAGCTGTTTTTT
cdr3_aa: CSARAPGRAADTGELFF

j_call: TRBJ2-3
v_call: TRBV20-1
clone_size: .
d_call: TRBD1
cdr3_nt: TGCAGTGCTAGGGGGACAGGGGCAGATACGCAGTATTTT
cdr3_aa: CSARGTGADTQYF

j_call: TRBJ2-5
v_call: TRBV20-1
clone_size: many
d_call: TRBD2
cdr3_nt: TGCAGTGCCCTGGGACTAGCGGGAGGGCCACAAGAGACCCAGTACTTC
cdr3_aa: CSALGLAGGPQETQYF

j_call: TRBJ2-3
v_call: TRBV20-1
clone_size: many
d_call: .
cdr3_nt: TGCAGTGCTAGAGATCCTGGCACAGATACGCAGTATTTT
cdr3_aa: CSARDPGTDTQYF

j_call: TRBJ2-3
v_call: TRBV6-5
clone_size: many
d_call: .
cdr3_nt: TGTGCCAGCAGCGAGACTAGTCCGGCAGATACGCAGTATTTT
cdr3_aa: CASSETSPADTQYF

j_call: TRBJ2-1
v_call: TRBV11-3
clone_size: many
d_call: .
cdr3_nt: TGTGCCAGCAGCTTAGATGGACTGTACAATGAGCAGTTCTTC
cdr3_aa: CASSLDGLYNEQFF

j_call: TRBJ1-2
v_call: TRBV5-5
clone_size: many
d_call: TRBD1
cdr3_nt: TGTGCCAGCAGCTTGGGGGACAGGAGCCCTCCTAACTATGGCTACACCTTC
cdr3_aa: CASSLGDRSPPNYGYTF

j_call: TRBJ2-6
v_call: TRBV5-6
clone_size: many
d_call: .
cdr3_nt: TGTGCCAGCAGCAAAACTGGAAAAGAGGGGGCCAACGTCCTGACTTTC
cdr3_aa: CASSKTGKEGANVLTF

j_call: TRBJ1-1
v_call: TRBV6-2/TRBV6-3
clone_size: .
d_call: .
cdr3_nt: TGTGCCAGCAGTTATCCCTCAACAGTGAACACTGAAGCTTTCTTT
cdr3_aa: CASSYPSTVNTEAFF

j_call: TRBJ1-3
v_call: TRBV4-1
clone_size: .
d_call: .
cdr3_nt: TGCGCCAGCAGCCAAGATATACGGGGGATTCCCGGAAACACCATATATTTT
cdr3_aa: CASSQDIRGIPGNTIYF

j_call: TRBJ2-3
v_call: TRBV4-3
clone_size: many
d_call: .
cdr3_nt: TGCGCCAGCAGCCAAGATGCCGGGGGAACCACAGATACGCAGTATTTT
cdr3_aa: CASSQDAGGTTDTQYF

j_call: TRBJ2-7
v_call: TRBV5-6
clone_size: many
d_call: TRBD1
cdr3_nt: TGTGCCAGCAGCAAGACAGGGATCCACGAGCAGTACTTC
cdr3_aa: CASSKTGIHEQYF

j_call: TRBJ2-7
v_call: TRBV20-1
clone_size: many
d_call: .
cdr3_nt: TGCAGTGCTACCCGACAGGTCGCCACCTACGAGCAGTACTTC
cdr3_aa: CSATRQVATYEQYF

j_call: TRBJ2-1
v_call: TRBV4-1
clone_size: .
d_call: .
cdr3_nt: TGCGCCAGCAGCCAAGGGGTAATACTAGCGGGGACAGGGGAGCAGTTCTTT
cdr3_aa: CASSQGVILAGTGEQFF

j_call: TRBJ2-1
v_call: TRBV2
clone_size: many
d_call: .
cdr3_nt: TGTGCCAGCAGTCCCGCCGGGGTAGAAGGCCAGGTTGAGCAGTTCTTC
cdr3_aa: CASSPAGVEGQVEQFF

j_call: TRBJ2-7
v_call: TRBV20-1
clone_size: medium-sized
d_call: TRBD2
cdr3_nt: TGCAGTGCTGCGAAAAGCGGGAGTTTTTACTGGGAGCAGTACTTC
cdr3_aa: CSAAKSGSFYWEQYF

j_call: TRBJ2-5
v_call: TRBV9
clone_size: medium-sized
d_call: TRBD2
cdr3_nt: TGTGCCAGCAGCCCCAGCGGGGGACAAGAGACCCAGTACTTC
cdr3_aa: CASSPSGGQETQYF

j_call: TRBJ2-7
v_call: TRBV9
clone_size: once
d_call: TRBD1
cdr3_nt: TGTGCCAGCAGCCAGGGGTCCCGACAGGGGGCAGGGTACGAGCAGTACTTC
cdr3_aa: CASSQGSRQGAGYEQYF

j_call: TRBJ1-1
v_call: TRBV4-3
clone_size: .
d_call: TRBD1
cdr3_nt: TGCGCCAGCAGCCTCCAGACAGGGTCGAACACTGAAGCTTTCTTT
cdr3_aa: CASSLQTGSNTEAFF

j_call: TRBJ2-2
v_call: TRBV30
clone_size: few
d_call: .
cdr3_nt: TGTGCCTGGAGACCGGGACCTAACACCGGGGAGCTGTTTTTT
cdr3_aa: CAWRPGPNTGELFF

j_call: TRBJ2-5
v_call: TRBV5-1
clone_size: many
d_call: .
cdr3_nt: TGCGCCAGCAGCTTGGGGGTGCGGGGGACAGATCAAGAGACCCAGTACTTC
cdr3_aa: CASSLGVRGTDQETQYF

j_call: TRBJ1-2
v_call: TRBV6-5
clone_size: many
d_call: TRBD1
cdr3_nt: TGTGCCAGCAGTTACCAAACAGGGGGCTATGGCTACACCTTC
cdr3_aa: CASSYQTGGYGYTF

j_call: TRBJ2-7
v_call: TRBV29-1
clone_size: many
d_call: .
cdr3_nt: TGCAGCGTTGAAAAAACAGGGTACGACGAGCAGTACTTC
cdr3_aa: CSVEKTGYDEQYF

j_call: TRBJ2-1
v_call: TRBV7-9
clone_size: many
d_call: TRBD2
cdr3_nt: TGTGCCAGCAGCGCACTAGCGGGGCGGGACAATGAGCAGTTCTTC
cdr3_aa: CASSALAGRDNEQFF

j_call: TRBJ2-2
v_call: TRBV5-1
clone_size: many
d_call: .
cdr3_nt: TGCGCCAGCAGCTTGGTTCGGCCGAACACCGGGGAGCTGTTTTTT
cdr3_aa: CASSLVRPNTGELFF

j_call: TRBJ1-4
v_call: TRBV29-1
clone_size: medium-sized
d_call: TRBD1
cdr3_nt: TGCAGCGTTGTACAGGGGAGCGAAAAACTGTTTTTT
cdr3_aa: CSVVQGSEKLFF

j_call: TRBJ2-1
v_call: TRBV7-6
clone_size: many
d_call: TRBD2
cdr3_nt: TGTGCCAGCAGCTTGCAAAGATATAGCGGGGGGGCAGGAAATGAGCAGTTCTTC
cdr3_aa: CASSLQRYSGGAGNEQFF